The 12 T cell receptor beta chains listed next were all sequenced from one sample in a study of blood T cell repertoires in COVID-19 (dated by TCRdb to 2020 to 2022). The library was produced with the immunoSEQ multiplex PCR assay. TCRdb holds this immuneACCESS table with in-frame rearrangements only. Some clones are missing; in checked studies, unresolved V genes explain under half, and the rest has no known cause. This sample has around 130,000 clones in its table, and approximately 80% of those were observed once. Jointly, the top ten make up roughly 15% of the sample. Sequencing was done on a sample of peripheral blood. All receptors derive from a man in his fifties or sixties with acute or convalescent COVID-19.

The chain carries TRBV6-4 and TRBJ2-2; perhaps TRBD2 as D (5 bases). This CDR3 is 15 amino acids long. V was cut by 9 bases and J by 7 bases, with 21 bases left in between. Looked up from germline, CDR1 is MRHNA and CDR2 is SNTAGT. The CDR3 DNA is TGTGCCAGTGAACCTACTAGTACGATCGGCGGGGAGCTGTTTTTT. Its translation is CASEPTSTIGGELFF.

This clone has only a few counts. The genes are TRBV9 and TRBJ2-1; TRBD2 might be the D (6 bases). V was shortened by 4 bases and J by 4 bases, with 12 bases between the two germline ends. This CDR3 is 14 amino acids long. Germline loops: CDR1 SGDLS, CDR2 YYNGEE. CDR3 residues: CASSPEGRYNEQFF. CDR3 nucleotide sequence: TGTGCCAGCAGCCCGGAGGGAAGATACAATGAGCAGTTCTTC. Full variable domain (outside the CDR3, taken from reference TRBV9 and TRBJ2-1): DSGVTQTPKHLITATGQRVTLRCSPRSGDLSVYWYQQSLDQGLQFLIQYYNGEERAKGNILERFSAQQFPDLHSELNLSSLELGDSALYFCASSPEGRYNEQFFGPGTRLTVL.

This clone was seen a few times. J is TRBJ2-5 and V is TRBV12-3 or TRBV12-4; unclear D gene. The V gene lost 2 bases and the J gene lost 5 bases, with 6 bases spanning the gap. The CDR3 is 12 residues long. The CDR3 DNA reads as TGTGCCAGCAGTTTAACAGTGGAGACCCAGTACTTC. It specifies CASSLTVETQYF.

As regards this clone: The same CDR3 arises from other DNA sequences in this sample as well. V is TRBV24-1 and J is TRBJ2-5; D not resolved. Trimming shortened V by 3 bases and J by 2 bases, and 12 bases separated the two germline ends. CDR3 length: 15 amino acids. Germline V lookup: CDR1 KGHDR, CDR2 SFDVKD. The CDR3 protein is CATSDPSVFQETQYF. The CDR3 DNA reads as TGTGCCACCAGTGATCCGTCGGTTTTTCAAGAGACCCAGTACTTC.

The chain employs TRBV25-1 and TRBJ1-5; D is undetermined. CDR3 size: 12 residues. V lost 4 bases and J 11 bases, leaving 12 bases between the germline ends. CDR1 is MGHDK, CDR2 SYGVNS, per germline. CDR3 loop: CASSALQVTQHF. In DNA form, the CDR3 reads TGTGCCAGCAGTGCCCTTCAGGTTACCCAGCATTTT.

This clone was counted only a few times. This sequence joins TRBV9 and TRBJ2-1; no clear D gene. With 3 bases removed from V and 5 bases from J, the gap between germline ends came to 12 bases. The germline V gene has CDR1 SGDLS and CDR2 YYNGEE. The CDR3 has 14 residues. CDR3 in amino acids: CASSAQRRNNEQFF. For the CDR3, the DNA is TGTGCCAGCAGCGCCCAGCGACGGAACAATGAGCAGTTCTTC.

J is TRBJ1-2 and V is TRBV2; D unclear. The length of the CDR3 is 16 residues. Trimming removed 0 bases from V and 4 bases from J, with 15 bases in between. Germline lookup yields CDR1 SNHLY and CDR2 FYNNEI. For the CDR3, the DNA is TGTGCCAGCAGTGAAGCGCTTCTATCACGAACCTATGGCTACACCTTC. Its translation: CASSEALLSRTYGYTF.

The chain employs TRBV19 and TRBJ2-7; TRBD2 aligns across 11 bases. Per germline, CDR1 LNHDA and CDR2 SQIVND (reference sequence). The V and J ends lost 5 bases and 3 bases, in that order; junction bases with no gene match: 9. The CDR3 sequence is 16 residues long. This CDR3 reads CASSGILAGGNYEQYF. The DNA for the CDR3 is TGTGCCAGTAGTGGAATCCTAGCGGGGGGAAACTACGAGCAGTACTTC.

This chain joins TRBV7-8 and TRBJ1-3; 10 nucleotides line up with TRBD1. The CDR3 covers 15 residues. Germline trimming cut 6 bases from V and 5 bases from J; bases unmatched to any gene: 7. CDR1 SGHVS and CDR2 FQNEAQ come from the germline V gene. In nucleotides, the CDR3 is TGTGCCAGCAGTCGGGACAGGGGAAGGAGAAACACCATATATTTT. Its protein product is CASSRDRGRRNTIYF.

The chain uses TRBV3-1 (or the pseudogene TRBV3-2) and TRBJ1-1; 9 bases map to TRBD1. The CDR3 is made up of 14 amino acids. Germline CDR1 and CDR2: LGHDT and YNNKEL (reference sequence). After removal of 4 bases from V and 11 bases from J, the junction contained 11 bases not matched to a gene. This CDR3 reads CASSLLDRGRGAFF. The CDR3 nucleotides are TGTGCCAGCAGCCTACTGGACAGGGGCCGCGGCGCTTTCTTT.

This clone appeared a single time. The genes are TRBV10-3 and TRBJ2-1; D not resolved. Germline CDR1 reads ENHRY; CDR2 reads SYGVKD. The germline V and J ends were trimmed by 4 bases and 5 bases, with 12 bases remaining between them. The CDR3 is 14 amino acids. The CDR3 nucleotides are TGTGCCATCAGTGCAATTTTGGCCGACAATGAGCAGTTCTTC. Translating gives CAISAILADNEQFF.

V usage is TRBV24-1 and J usage is TRBJ2-3; 11 nucleotides align to TRBD2. The CDR3 runs to 15 residues. The J segment lost 6 bases and the V segment lost 6 bases, leaving 7 bases of the junction unmatched. In germline, CDR1 is KGHDR, CDR2 SFDVKD. The CDR3 here is CATSSSGGAGDTQYF. CDR3 in DNA: TGTGCCACCAGTAGTAGCGGGGGGGCGGGGGATACGCAGTATTTT.